This T cell receptor beta chain is from a study of cytomegalovirus exposure and HLA in healthy donors (dated by TCRdb to 2016 to 2017). A note on the overall study: An earlier analysis of 587 of the donors reported more than 250 Gb of sequence data and some 120 million unique TCR beta sequences from 150 million to 200 million T cells. Roughly 300 gigabases of sequencing data and approximately 85 million unique TCR sequences were included in an early release covering about 700 HLA-typed donors. Among the roughly 400 genotyped donors, approximately 81% belonged to the genetic ancestry cluster associated with self-reported Caucasian donors. The study aimed to test whether cataloging public T cell receptors could reveal signatures of past pathogen exposure. The T cell repertoires of 666 subjects were profiled by immunosequencing and related to cytomegalovirus serostatus. Along with the roughly 700-subject first cohort, a separate validation cohort of roughly 110 different subjects was used. To predict cytomegalovirus infection status, the study combined high-throughput TCR immunosequencing, statistical association of individual TCRs with disease status, and machine learning. To study patterns of TCR occurrence, a later analysis re-analyzed previously published TCR beta repertoires from several hundred donors and added high-resolution HLA genotyping. The later analysis used no new phenotypic data to find candidate immune exposures, relying instead on TCR beta sequences and their occurrence across donors. To decide whether each TCR beta V gene segment behaved as functional or pseudogenic, an earlier analysis of some 570 of the donors relied on high-throughput TCR beta sequencing. Donor age, sex, ethnicity and CMV serostatus were compiled alongside the repertoire data. Genome-wide SNP genotypes for about three fifths of the roughly 670 donors were used in a later genetic analysis, which treated that subset as a discovery cohort. Every discovery cohort repertoire had been produced on one sequencing platform. HLA typing included class I and class II loci at four-digit resolution. The number of donors typed differed by locus, with about 620-630 for A, B, C, DRB1 and DQB1, more than 500 for DQA1, 600 to 610 for DPA1, and about 450 for DPB1. Several DR-DQ haplotypes were treated as single units for association and clustering because of strong linkage in the cohort. Across some 400 genotyped donors of the cohort, an average of approximately 240,000 unique TCR beta nucleotide sequences per donor were sequenced, and around 20% of those sequences were non-productive.

Points on this clone: Its cognate antigen has yet to be identified. Per-base quality was not reported, and no clone a single base away is much larger than it.

Via the germline V gene (reference sequence), CDR1 is MNHNY and CDR2 SVGAGI. Trimming costs V 5 bases and J 5 bases, and their ends lie 9 bases apart. Measured from the cysteine to the phenylalanine, the CDR3 is 13 residues long. Kept here is only the CDR3 DNA, which spans 39 bases and is read in frame from base 1. Libraries were made using the immunoSEQ multiplex PCR assay. A mixture of 60 forward primers for TCR Vbeta segments and 13 reverse primers for TCR Jbeta segments was used in the multiplex PCR. A multiplex PCR assay on genomic DNA amplified the CDR3 region of rearranged TCR beta genes. The Illumina HiSeq System was used to sequence the amplified TCR beta libraries as 87-base-pair reads. The source study handled its data this way. A later analysis counted about 80 million unique TCR beta chains across the 500 to 850 repertoires, and some 12 million of these chains were shared by at least two donors. Raw reads were error-corrected and collapsed into unique sequences with a nearest-neighbor algorithm that merged closely related sequences to remove PCR and sequencing errors. To assign V, D and J gene segments, CDR3 sequences were aligned to IMGT reference sequences. For a sequence to be retained, a match of at least six nucleotides was required to both a V gene segment and a J gene segment. Rearrangements were classified as productive when the CDR3 lacked stop codons and remained in frame with V and J, and all other rearrangements were classified as non-productive. CDR3 was defined according to IMGT convention as the region running from the second conserved V-encoded cysteine to the conserved J-encoded phenylalanine. The earlier analysis of some 550 of the donors excluded any sequence lacking an unambiguous match to a single V gene segment. In an earlier analysis of about 590 of the donors, a V segment was called functional when productive rearrangements were above 56.7%, and segregating when the standard deviation between donors exceeded 5%. A statistical classification framework was built for diagnosing cytomegalovirus status from the catalog of TCR beta chain sequences. In a later analysis, V and J genes were assigned by comparing TCR nucleotide sequences against IMGT/GENE-DB human TR gene sequences. The TCRdist pipeline was used in a later analysis to assign CDR3 sequences and most-parsimonious VDJ recombination scenarios. In a later analysis, each TCR beta chain was defined by its CDR3 amino acid sequence together with its V-gene family, and reads lacking a unique V-gene family were excluded. To address suspected cross-contamination and a sequencing artifact, a later analysis removed 592 highly shared, low-generation-probability nucleotide sequences. For each public chain, a later analysis derived a clonal expansion index from normalized ranks of inferred template counts within each repertoire. A later analysis computed generation probabilities with a VDJ recombination model fitted to out-of-frame rearrangements, and checked the results against IGoR. In a later analysis, hypergeometric tests were used to score TCR-TCR, TCR-HLA and TCR-CMV co-occurrence, with a repertoire-size bias correction applied to TCR pairs. A later analysis estimated false discovery rates by permuting HLA or CMV assignments 20 times. In a later analysis, co-occurring TCRs were grouped with DBSCAN, and TCRdist sequence similarity was added when clustering was performed within HLA-allele-positive subsets. Repertoires with fewer than 30,000 or more than 120,000 public chains, plus five repertoires with anomalous nucleotide sharing, were excluded from co-occurrence clustering. Held by TCRdb, this immuneACCESS table contains in-frame sequences only and omits some clones. Under half of the omission traces to an unresolved V gene where checked; the cause of the rest is unknown. For V, J and clone size, that table is used; D and trimming come from the DNA. The sample table contains around 150,000 clones; only one count was recorded for approximately 79% of them. The ten largest clonotypes hold roughly 6.7% of the sample.

Paper-wide results and their limitations: According to a later genetic analysis, donors in an Asian-associated ancestry cluster had fewer N-insertions in productive TCRs than the approximately 690-donor mean. Because HLA typing was unavailable for some donors at each locus, only the typed subset was used in association tests. In a later analysis, most CMV-associated TCR beta chains were found to appear HLA-restricted, with HLA associations seemingly driven largely by CMV exposure. According to the authors, the approach could potentially be generalized to other disease states and immunological phenotypes. Assigning TCR associations to individual alleles was difficult when HLA alleles, especially DR and DQ, strongly co-occurred. A further reported finding was that TCR beta sequences accurately predicted the HLA-A and HLA-B alleles for most subjects in the first cohort. The classifier was reported to diagnose cytomegalovirus status with high specificity and sensitivity in both the original cohort and the validation cohort. In this cohort, only TCR beta chains were sequenced, and detectable features were limited by the absence of alpha or paired-chain data. Sequencing depth was assumed to be roughly uniform across donors in the presence/absence analyses, though that assumption may not hold. CMV serostatus was the only immune exposure information available for the cohort. The 87-base-pair reads could not distinguish some IMGT-functional V segments, including TRBV6-2 and TRBV6-3, so those segments were excluded. In a later genetic analysis, a missense DCLRE1C variant was associated with V-gene and J-gene trimming of TCR beta chains, and the association was replicated in an independent cohort. In an earlier analysis of approximately 590 of the donors, most TCR beta V segments appeared in productive rearrangements about 90% or about 30% of the time, broadly matching IMGT annotations. In vitro tests confirmed that a few of the cytomegalovirus-associated TCR beta chains recognize cytomegalovirus antigens. Correlated functional status among segregating V segments might be attributable to linkage disequilibrium, but an unknown experimental factor could not be ruled out. The study gave a list of some 150 TCR beta chains associated with cytomegalovirus. Most TCR sequences were observed very rarely across donors, whereas some public TCRs were present in many individuals. Several of the top co-occurrence clusters appeared to be linked to parvovirus B19, influenza, CMV and Epstein-Barr virus, according to a later analysis. Compared with equally common non-associated chains, HLA-associated TCR beta chains in a later analysis were more clonally expanded and had lower generation probabilities. A group of highly shared sequence variants was considered likely to be a technical artifact of the sequencing pipeline. Because counts were too low, about 18 rarely observed V segments, including chromosome 9 orphons, were excluded from the earlier analysis of 587 of the donors. In a later analysis, the rate of TCR association differed among HLA loci, with DRB1 alleles having the most associated TCRs and HLA-C alleles having the fewest. A later analysis associated 16,951 TCR beta sequences with specific HLA alleles at a false discovery rate of 0.05.

The cohort comprised some 700 healthy bone marrow donors. At the time of sampling, every cohort member was nominally healthy, though immune exposures that went unrecorded were likely present. The donor tested CMV seropositive and was one of the 289 seropositive cohort members. Each donor provided a peripheral blood sample, and peripheral blood mononuclear cells were used for TCR beta sequencing. Genomic DNA was extracted from the blood cell samples with the Qiagen DNeasy Blood Extraction Kit. The V and J segments used are TRBV6-6 and TRBJ2-2; TRBD2 is a weak D gene call, 6 bases matching. This receptor was taken from a man in his fifties in good health and CMV-seropositive. The specimen sequenced was PBMCs. The nucleotide sequence reads as follows: TGTGCCAGCAGTCTTCGGGAGACCGGGGAGCTGTTTTTT. This is translated as CASSLRETGELFF.